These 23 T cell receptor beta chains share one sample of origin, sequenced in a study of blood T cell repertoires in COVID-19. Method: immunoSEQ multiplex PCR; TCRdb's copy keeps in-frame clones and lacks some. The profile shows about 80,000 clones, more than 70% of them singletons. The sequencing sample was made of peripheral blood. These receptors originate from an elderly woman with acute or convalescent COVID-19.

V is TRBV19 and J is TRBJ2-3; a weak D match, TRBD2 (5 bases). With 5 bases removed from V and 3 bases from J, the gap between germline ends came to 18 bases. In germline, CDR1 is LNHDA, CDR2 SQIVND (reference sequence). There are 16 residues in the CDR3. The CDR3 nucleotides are TGTGCCAGTAGTTCCTTAAGAGGGCGTTGGACAGATACGCAGTATTTT. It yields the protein CASSSLRGRWTDTQYF.

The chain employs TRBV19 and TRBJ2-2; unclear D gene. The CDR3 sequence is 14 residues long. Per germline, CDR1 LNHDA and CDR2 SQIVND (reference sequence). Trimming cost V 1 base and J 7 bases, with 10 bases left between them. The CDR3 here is CASSIAPLVGELFF. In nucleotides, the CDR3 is TGTGCCAGTAGTATAGCCCCCTTAGTCGGGGAGCTGTTTTTT.

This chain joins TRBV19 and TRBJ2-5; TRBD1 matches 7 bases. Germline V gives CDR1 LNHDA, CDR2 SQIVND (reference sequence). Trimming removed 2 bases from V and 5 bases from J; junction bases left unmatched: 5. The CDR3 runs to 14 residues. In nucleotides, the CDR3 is TGTGCCAGTAGTATATTTACAGGGGCCGAGACCCAGTACTTC. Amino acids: CASSIFTGAETQYF.

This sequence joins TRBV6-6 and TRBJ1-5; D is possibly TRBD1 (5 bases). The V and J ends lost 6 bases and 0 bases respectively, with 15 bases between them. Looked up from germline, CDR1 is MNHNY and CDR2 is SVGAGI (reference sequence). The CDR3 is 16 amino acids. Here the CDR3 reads CASRPQGGSSNQPQHF. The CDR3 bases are TGTGCCAGCAGGCCCCAGGGTGGAAGTAGCAATCAGCCCCAGCATTTT.

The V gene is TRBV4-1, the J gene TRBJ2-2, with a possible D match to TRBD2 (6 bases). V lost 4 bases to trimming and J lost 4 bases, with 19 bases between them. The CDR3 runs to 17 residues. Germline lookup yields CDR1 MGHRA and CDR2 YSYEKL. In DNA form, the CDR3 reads TGCGCCAGCAGCCTCTCAGTCGGGGGTGGATCCACCGGGGAGCTGTTTTTT. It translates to CASSLSVGGGSTGELFF.

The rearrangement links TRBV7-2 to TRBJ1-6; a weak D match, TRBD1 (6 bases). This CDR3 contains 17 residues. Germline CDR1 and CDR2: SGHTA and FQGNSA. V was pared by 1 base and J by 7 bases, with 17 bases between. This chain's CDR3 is CASSLVRQGPSNSPLHF. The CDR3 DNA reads TGTGCCAGCAGCTTAGTACGGCAGGGGCCTTCGAATTCACCCCTCCACTTT. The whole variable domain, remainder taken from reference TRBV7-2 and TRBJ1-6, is GAGVSQSPSNKVTEKGKDVELRCDPISGHTALYWYRQSLGQGLEFLIYFQGNSAPDKSGLPSDRFSAERTGGSVSTLTIQRTQQEDSAVYLCASSLVRQGPSNSPLHFGNGTRLTVT.

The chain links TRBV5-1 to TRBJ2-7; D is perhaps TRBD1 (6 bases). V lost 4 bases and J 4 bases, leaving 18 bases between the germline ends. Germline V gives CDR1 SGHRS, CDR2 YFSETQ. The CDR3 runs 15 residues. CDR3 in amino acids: CASSTGTLPSYEQYF. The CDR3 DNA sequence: TGCGCCAGCAGCACCGGGACACTTCCTAGTTACGAGCAGTACTTC.

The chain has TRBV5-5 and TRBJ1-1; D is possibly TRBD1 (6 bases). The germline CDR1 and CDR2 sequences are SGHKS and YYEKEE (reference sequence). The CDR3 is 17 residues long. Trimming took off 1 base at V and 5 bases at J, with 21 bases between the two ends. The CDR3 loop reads CASSLLGRGHQGTEAFF. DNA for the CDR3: TGTGCCAGCAGCTTGCTGGGACGGGGCCACCAGGGGACTGAAGCTTTCTTT.

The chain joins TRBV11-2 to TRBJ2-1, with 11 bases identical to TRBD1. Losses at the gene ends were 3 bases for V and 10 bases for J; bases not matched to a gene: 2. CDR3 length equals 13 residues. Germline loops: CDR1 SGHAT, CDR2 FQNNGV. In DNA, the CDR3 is TGTGCCAGCAGCTTGGACAGGGGGCGCGAGCAGTTCTTC. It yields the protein CASSLDRGREQFF.

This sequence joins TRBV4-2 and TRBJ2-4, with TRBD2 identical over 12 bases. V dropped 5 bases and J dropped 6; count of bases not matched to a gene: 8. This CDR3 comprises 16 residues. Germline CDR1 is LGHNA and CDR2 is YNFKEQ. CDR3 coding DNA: TGTGCCAGCAGCACCCTAGCGGGAGGGCTCACAAACATTCAGTACTTC. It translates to CASSTLAGGLTNIQYF.

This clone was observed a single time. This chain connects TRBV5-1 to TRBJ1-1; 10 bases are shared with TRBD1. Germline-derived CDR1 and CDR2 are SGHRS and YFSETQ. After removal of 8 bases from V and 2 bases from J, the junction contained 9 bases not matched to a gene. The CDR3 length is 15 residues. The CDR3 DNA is TGCGCCAGTTACCGGACAGGGGGAAGAAACACTGAAGCTTTCTTT. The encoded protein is CASYRTGGRNTEAFF.

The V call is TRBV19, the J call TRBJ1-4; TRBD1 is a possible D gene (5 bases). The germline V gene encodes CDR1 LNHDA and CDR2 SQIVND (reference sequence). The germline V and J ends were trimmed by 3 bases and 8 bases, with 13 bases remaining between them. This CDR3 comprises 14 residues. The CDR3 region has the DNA TGTGCCAGTAGTATCAGGGTTAATTCGGAAAAACTGTTTTTT. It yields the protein CASSIRVNSEKLFF. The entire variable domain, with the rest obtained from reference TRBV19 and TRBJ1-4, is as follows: DGGITQSPKYLFRKEGQNVTLSCEQNLNHDAMYWYRQDPGQGLRLIYYSQIVNDFQKGDIAEGYSVSREKKESFPLTVTSAQKNPTAFYLCASSIRVNSEKLFFGSGTQLSVL.

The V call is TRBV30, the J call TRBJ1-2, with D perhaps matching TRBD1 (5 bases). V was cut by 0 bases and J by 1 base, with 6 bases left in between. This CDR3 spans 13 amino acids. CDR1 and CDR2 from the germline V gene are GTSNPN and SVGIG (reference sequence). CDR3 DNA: TGTGCCTGGAGTGTGGGACTTAACTATGGCTACACCTTC. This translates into CAWSVGLNYGYTF.

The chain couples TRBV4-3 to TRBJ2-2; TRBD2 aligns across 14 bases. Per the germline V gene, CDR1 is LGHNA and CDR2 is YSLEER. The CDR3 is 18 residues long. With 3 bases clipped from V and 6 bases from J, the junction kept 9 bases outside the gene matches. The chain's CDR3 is CASSQRLAGGLDPGELFF. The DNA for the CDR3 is TGCGCCAGCAGCCAGAGACTAGCGGGGGGGTTGGACCCCGGGGAGCTGTTTTTT.

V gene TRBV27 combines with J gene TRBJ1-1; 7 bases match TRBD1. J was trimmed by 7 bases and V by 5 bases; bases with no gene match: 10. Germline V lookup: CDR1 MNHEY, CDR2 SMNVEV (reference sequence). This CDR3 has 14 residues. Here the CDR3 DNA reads TGTGCCAGCAGTCCCCTTGAGGGGGCGAGTGAAGCTTTCTTT. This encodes CASSPLEGASEAFF.

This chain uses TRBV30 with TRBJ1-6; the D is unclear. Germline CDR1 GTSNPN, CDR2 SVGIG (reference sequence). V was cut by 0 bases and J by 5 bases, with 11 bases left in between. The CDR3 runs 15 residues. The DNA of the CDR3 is TGTGCCTGGAGTGTTCCAGGCGGGGATAATTCACCCCTCCACTTT. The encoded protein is CAWSVPGGDNSPLHF.

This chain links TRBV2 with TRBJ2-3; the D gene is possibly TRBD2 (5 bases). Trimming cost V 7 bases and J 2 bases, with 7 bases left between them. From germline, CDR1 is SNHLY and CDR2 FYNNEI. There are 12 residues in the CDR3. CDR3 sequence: CASTGNTDTQYF. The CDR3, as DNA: TGTGCCAGCACCGGGAACACAGATACGCAGTATTTT.

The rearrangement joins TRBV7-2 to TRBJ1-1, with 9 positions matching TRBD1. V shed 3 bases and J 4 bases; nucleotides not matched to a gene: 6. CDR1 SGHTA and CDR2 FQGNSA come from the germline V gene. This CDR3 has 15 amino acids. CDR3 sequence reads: CASSLDRGWGTEAFF. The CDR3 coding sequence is TGTGCCAGCAGCTTGGACAGGGGATGGGGCACTGAAGCTTTCTTT.

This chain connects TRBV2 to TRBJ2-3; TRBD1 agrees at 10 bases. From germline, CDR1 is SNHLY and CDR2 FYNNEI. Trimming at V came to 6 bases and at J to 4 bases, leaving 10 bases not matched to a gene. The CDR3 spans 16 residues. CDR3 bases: TGTGCCAGCAGGAGGCAGACAGGGGGCGCCTCAGATACGCAGTATTTT. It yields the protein CASRRQTGGASDTQYF.

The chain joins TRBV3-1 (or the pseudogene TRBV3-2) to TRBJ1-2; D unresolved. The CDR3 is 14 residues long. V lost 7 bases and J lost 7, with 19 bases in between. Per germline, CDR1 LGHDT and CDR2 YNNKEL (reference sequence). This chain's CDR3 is CASNLKGRGGGYTF. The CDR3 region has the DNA TGTGCCAGCAATCTAAAAGGAAGAGGTGGTGGCTACACCTTC.

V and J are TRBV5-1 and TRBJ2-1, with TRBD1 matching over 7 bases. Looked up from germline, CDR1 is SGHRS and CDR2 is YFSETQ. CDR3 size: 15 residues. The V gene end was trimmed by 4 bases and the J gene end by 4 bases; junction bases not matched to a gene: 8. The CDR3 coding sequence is TGCGCCAGCAGCCCACAGGGGACCCTATACAATGAGCAGTTCTTC. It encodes CASSPQGTLYNEQFF.

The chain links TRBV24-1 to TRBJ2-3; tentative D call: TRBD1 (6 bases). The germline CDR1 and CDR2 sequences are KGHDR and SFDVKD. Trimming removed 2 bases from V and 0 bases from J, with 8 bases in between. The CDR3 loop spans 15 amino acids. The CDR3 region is CATSDSGDSTDTQYF. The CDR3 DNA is TGTGCCACCAGTGATTCAGGGGACAGCACAGATACGCAGTATTTT.

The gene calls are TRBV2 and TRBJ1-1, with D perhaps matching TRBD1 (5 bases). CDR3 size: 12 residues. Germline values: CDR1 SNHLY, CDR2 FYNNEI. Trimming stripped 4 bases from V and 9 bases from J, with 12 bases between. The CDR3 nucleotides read TGTGCCAGCAGTGTAAGGGGTGACCAAGCTTTCTTT. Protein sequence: CASSVRGDQAFF.